These 21 T cell receptor beta chains originate from one sample sequenced in a study of T cell responses to AZD1222 COVID-19 vaccine (dated by TCRdb to about 2021). Libraries came from the immunoSEQ multiplex PCR assay. What TCRdb holds here is the immuneACCESS table cut down to in-frame rearrangements. Part of the clones is not present; checked against another copy, under half of the missing clones reflect an unresolved V gene, and the others are unexplained. The sample table lists 150,000 or so clones, 80% to 90% of them with a count of one. The ten largest make up 8% to 10% of the sample. In light of the paper, this sample's time point label describes: about 28 days (+/-7) after the second vaccine dose. Sample: peripheral blood, taken 28 days after the second AZD1222 dose. The origin of the receptors is an adult who received the AZD1222 COVID-19 vaccine.

This clone was counted once. V and J are TRBV7-9 and TRBJ1-3; the match to TRBD1 covers 8 bases. Germline V CDR1 and CDR2: SEHNR, FQNEAQ (reference sequence). The CDR3 is 16 amino acids. Trimming at V came to 4 bases and at J to 2 bases, leaving 7 bases not matched to a gene. The CDR3 reads CASSSTGGSAGNTIYF. Here the CDR3 DNA reads TGTGCCAGCAGCTCTACAGGGGGATCGGCTGGAAACACCATATATTTT.

This clone has just one count. The chain couples TRBV28 to TRBJ1-2; 7 nucleotides line up with TRBD1. Germline assignment: CDR1 MDHEN and CDR2 SYDVKM. The CDR3 length is 13 residues. V trimming: 10 bases; J trimming: 0 bases; junction bases outside the gene matches: 5. Here the CDR3 reads CATWDRTNYGYTF. In DNA form, the CDR3 reads TGTGCCACATGGGACAGAACTAACTATGGCTACACCTTC.

The table lists this clone with a count of one. At one boundary the junction diverges from the germline segment, which might be a read error. This chain links TRBV7-7 with TRBJ2-2, with D tentatively TRBD2 (5 bases). The CDR3 runs to 18 residues. Germline values: CDR1 SSHAT, CDR2 FNYEAQ (reference sequence). Here the CDR3 DNA reads TGTGCTAGCAGCTTAGGCAGCGGTAAACTTCTGAACACCGGGGAGCTGTTTTTT. Its protein product is CASSLGSGKLLNTGELFF.

In this sample, this clone turned up once. This chain links TRBV5-1 with TRBJ2-5, with 10 positions matching TRBD2. The germline gives CDR1 SGHRS, CDR2 YFSETQ. This CDR3 has 15 amino acids. Trimming removed 3 bases from V and 4 bases from J; junction bases left unmatched: 6. DNA for the CDR3: TGCGCCAGCAGCTCAGGAATAGCGGGGGGAGAGACCCAGTACTTC. Amino acid sequence: CASSSGIAGGETQYF.

The V gene is TRBV2, the J gene TRBJ2-2, with D uncertain. Trimming took 0 bases from V and 0 from J, leaving 5 bases between them. The CDR3 sequence is 15 residues long. Germline CDR1 and CDR2: SNHLY and FYNNEI. The chain's CDR3 is CASSEASANTGELFF. CDR3 bases: TGTGCCAGCAGTGAAGCGTCAGCGAACACCGGGGAGCTGTTTTTT.

The V call is TRBV2, the J call TRBJ2-2, with TRBD2 matching 12 bases. This CDR3 contains 15 residues. The trim removed 6 bases at V and 1 base at J, leaving 0 bases unmatched. Per germline, CDR1 SNHLY and CDR2 FYNNEI. CDR3 protein: CASRTSGGNTGELFF. In DNA form, the CDR3 reads TGTGCCAGCAGGACTAGCGGGGGGAACACCGGGGAGCTGTTTTTT. The full variable domain, its missing parts supplied by reference TRBV2 and TRBJ2-2, is EPEVTQTPSHQVTQMGQEVILRCVPISNHLYFYWYRQILGQKVEFLVSFYNNEISEKSEIFDDQFSVERPDGSNFTLKIRSTKLEDSAMYFCASRTSGGNTGELFFGEGSRLTVL.

This clone was observed a handful of times. V and J are TRBV12-3 or TRBV12-4 and TRBJ2-1; no firm D call. The CDR3 covers 13 residues. V shed 2 bases and J shed 4 bases, with 6 bases lying between them. The chain's CDR3 is CASSLTRYNEQFF. The DNA of the CDR3 is TGTGCCAGCAGTTTAACGAGATACAATGAGCAGTTCTTC.

This chain joins TRBV10-3 and TRBJ2-5; TRBD1 agrees at 7 bases. The junction had 8 bases not matched to a gene; V was cut back by 4 bases and J by 0 bases. The CDR3 has 16 residues. Germline V gene data show CDR1 as ENHRY and CDR2 as SYGVKD. The DNA of the CDR3 is TGTGCCATCAGTGGATCCGGGACAGAGAACCAAGAGACCCAGTACTTC. It translates to CAISGSGTENQETQYF.

The rearrangement joins TRBV2 to TRBJ1-1, with D perhaps TRBD1 (6 bases). The CDR3 is made up of 15 amino acids. The V gene's germline CDR1 is SNHLY and CDR2 FYNNEI. V dropped 4 bases and J dropped 4 bases, with 16 bases sitting between them. CDR3 DNA sequence: TGTGCCAGCAGTGTAGGGGGGCGAGGTGGCACTGAAGCTTTCTTT. Protein sequence: CASSVGGRGGTEAFF. The full variable domain, completed using reference TRBV2 and TRBJ1-1, is EPEVTQTPSHQVTQMGQEVILRCVPISNHLYFYWYRQILGQKVEFLVSFYNNEISEKSEIFDDQFSVERPDGSNFTLKIRSTKLEDSAMYFCASSVGGRGGTEAFFGQGTRLTVV.

V and J are TRBV28 and TRBJ1-4, with 7 bases that match TRBD1. J lost 8 bases, V lost 4 bases, and 1 base had no gene match. CDR1 is MDHEN and CDR2 is SYDVKM in the germline V gene. The CDR3 is 12 amino acids. For the CDR3, the DNA is TGTGCCAGCAGTTCGGGACAGGAAAAACTGTTTTTT. It encodes CASSSGQEKLFF.

V usage is TRBV28 and J usage is TRBJ2-3, with TRBD2 identical over 7 bases. CDR1 is MDHEN and CDR2 is SYDVKM in the germline V gene. Trimming at V came to 3 bases and at J to 2 bases, leaving 8 bases not matched to a gene. The CDR3 sequence is 16 residues long. The CDR3 region has the DNA TGTGCCAGCAGTTTGTGGACTAGTCGGATCACAGATACGCAGTATTTT. Amino acids: CASSLWTSRITDTQYF.

The chain combines TRBV29-1 with TRBJ1-2, with D tentatively TRBD1 (5 bases). CDR3 length: 13 residues. The germline V and J ends were trimmed by 5 bases and 4 bases, with 14 bases remaining between them. CDR1 is SQVTM and CDR2 is ANQGSEA in the germline V gene. For the CDR3, the DNA is TGCAGCGTTAGGGGAGCGCTCACCTATGGCTACACCTTC. This sequence encodes CSVRGALTYGYTF. Looking up the rest from reference TRBV29-1 and TRBJ1-2 gives the full variable domain: SAVISQKPSRDICQRGTSLTIQCQVDSQVTMMFWYRQQPGQSLTLIATANQGSEATYESGFVIDKFPISRPNLTFSTLTVSNMSPEDSSIYLCSVRGALTYGYTFGSGTRLTVV.

This rearrangement joins TRBV2 to TRBJ1-4; tentative D call: TRBD1 (6 bases). V was trimmed by 7 bases and J by 8 bases, leaving 14 bases between them. This CDR3 comprises 13 residues. Germline-derived CDR1 and CDR2 are SNHLY and FYNNEI. This CDR3 reads CASTRGAGEKLFF. CDR3 bases: TGTGCCAGCACCCGGGGGGCTGGAGAAAAACTGTTTTTT. Full variable domain (rest looked up from reference TRBV2 and TRBJ1-4): EPEVTQTPSHQVTQMGQEVILRCVPISNHLYFYWYRQILGQKVEFLVSFYNNEISEKSEIFDDQFSVERPDGSNFTLKIRSTKLEDSAMYFCASTRGAGEKLFFGSGTQLSVL.

This chain connects TRBV5-4 to TRBJ2-3; D is undetermined. V was trimmed by 4 bases and J by 2 bases, leaving 5 bases between them. The CDR3 has 12 residues. Germline V gene sequence: CDR1 SGHNT, CDR2 YYREEE (reference sequence). The CDR3 sequence: CASSVATDTQYF. In DNA form, the CDR3 reads TGTGCCAGCAGCGTCGCCACAGATACGCAGTATTTT. Combining the CDR3 with reference TRBV5-4 and TRBJ2-3 gives the whole variable domain ETGVTQSPTHLIKTRGQQVTLRCSSQSGHNTVSWYQQALGQGPQFIFQYYREEENGRGNFPPRFSGLQFPNYSSELNVNALELDDSALYLCASSVATDTQYFGPGTRLTVL.

This rearrangement joins TRBV3-1 (or the pseudogene TRBV3-2) to TRBJ2-1, with 7 bases aligning to TRBD2. V was clipped by 0 bases and J by 13 bases; unmatched bases: 9. This CDR3 region has 14 residues. The germline gives CDR1 LGHDT, CDR2 YNNKEL (reference sequence). The chain's CDR3 is CASSQEGGGGSQFF. The CDR3 DNA is TGTGCCAGCAGCCAAGAAGGTGGCGGGGGAAGCCAGTTCTTC.

This chain links TRBV5-1 with TRBJ1-2; D perhaps matches TRBD1 (6 bases). CDR1 and CDR2 (germline): SGHRS, YFSETQ. Trimming took 6 bases from V and 7 from J, leaving 16 bases between them. CDR3 length equals 13 residues. This chain's CDR3 is CASNRERGGGYTF. CDR3 bases: TGCGCCAGCAACCGGGAGCGAGGGGGTGGCTACACCTTC.

The chain combines TRBV29-1 with TRBJ1-1; tentative D call: TRBD1 (5 bases). Germline lookup yields CDR1 SQVTM and CDR2 ANQGSEA. The CDR3 totals 12 residues. Trimming shortened V by 8 bases and J by 4 bases, and 14 bases separated the two germline ends. In DNA, the CDR3 is TGCAGCTCTGGGGCGCGGCTCACTGAAGCTTTCTTT. As protein: CSSGARLTEAFF.

This rearrangement joins TRBV24-1 to TRBJ2-1, with D tentatively TRBD2 (5 bases). The CDR3 consists of 16 residues. Germline V gives CDR1 KGHDR, CDR2 SFDVKD. Trimming left V 4 bases short and J 7 bases short, with 19 bases between. The CDR3 is CATSDPRSLTGNEQFF. DNA for the CDR3: TGTGCCACCAGTGACCCCCGGTCCCTGACGGGAAATGAGCAGTTCTTC.

The gene calls are TRBV6-2 or TRBV6-3 and TRBJ1-1; no definite D call. V shed 0 bases and J shed 0 bases, with 11 bases lying between them. The CDR3 consists of 16 residues. In germline, CDR1 is MNHEY, CDR2 SVGEGT. CDR3 sequence: CASSYSRTAMNTEAFF. Here the CDR3 DNA reads TGTGCCAGCAGTTACTCCAGGACCGCCATGAACACTGAAGCTTTCTTT.

This rearrangement joins TRBV7-9 to TRBJ2-1; tentatively, D is TRBD1 (6 bases). CDR1 and CDR2 from the germline V gene are SEHNR and FQNEAQ (reference sequence). V lost 5 bases and J lost 8, with 10 bases in between. There are 12 residues in the CDR3. The CDR3 reads CASSPGADEQFF. CDR3 bases: TGTGCCAGCAGCCCAGGGGCCGATGAGCAGTTCTTC.

This rearrangement joins TRBV5-1 to TRBJ2-7; TRBD2 matches 8 bases. Germline lookup yields CDR1 SGHRS and CDR2 YFSETQ. Trimming removed 0 bases from V and 6 bases from J; junction bases left unmatched: 5. The CDR3 has 14 residues. The CDR3 bases are TGCGCCAGCAGCTTGGGGGGGACTAGTGCCGAGCAGTACTTC. This translates into CASSLGGTSAEQYF.